One and the same sample provided the 7 T cell receptor beta chains below, sequenced in a study of blood T cell repertoires in COVID-19. The data were produced by immunoSEQ multiplex PCR, yet TCRdb's version contains in-frame clones alone and is incomplete. The top ten clones hold 5% to 6% of a sample with 150,000 or so clones, roughly 87% of them seen once. The sequencing input was peripheral blood. These receptors originate from a human donor in a cohort sampled during active COVID-19.

In its sample, this clone was seen a few times. The rearrangement joins TRBV27 to TRBJ1-2, with 8 nucleotides matching TRBD1. V shed 7 bases, J shed 6 bases, and the junction held 7 bases outside the gene matches. The CDR3 totals 13 residues. Germline values: CDR1 MNHEY, CDR2 SMNVEV (reference sequence). The chain's CDR3 is CASKDRVIDGYTF. CDR3 nucleotides: TGTGCCAGCAAGGACAGGGTTATAGATGGCTACACCTTC.

This chain joins TRBV6-4 and TRBJ2-3, with 10 bases lining up with TRBD1. CDR3 length: 17 amino acids. The V segment lost 2 bases and the J segment 1 base; nucleotides outside the gene matches: 6. Germline assignment: CDR1 MRHNA and CDR2 SNTAGT. In nucleotides, the CDR3 is TGTGCCAGCAGTGACGACGCCGGGACAGGGGGCACAGATACGCAGTATTTT. Protein: CASSDDAGTGGTDTQYF.

The J gene is TRBJ1-4, the V gene TRBV27; 9 nucleotides line up with TRBD1. This CDR3 has 15 residues. After removal of 6 bases from V and 5 bases from J, the junction contained 7 bases not matched to a gene. The germline CDR1 and CDR2 sequences are MNHEY and SMNVEV (reference sequence). CDR3 in DNA: TGTGCCAGCAGAGACTACAGGGGGCGGAATGAAAAACTGTTTTTT. Amino acid sequence: CASRDYRGRNEKLFF.

The chain is built from TRBV11-3 and TRBJ2-7; 11 bases are a match to TRBD2. Unmatched junction bases numbered 5, after V lost 1 base and J lost 6 bases. The CDR3 sequence is 15 residues long. Germline V lookup: CDR1 SGHNT, CDR2 YENEEA. The CDR3 coding sequence is TGTGCCAGCAGCTTAGGGCTAGCGGGAGGATCCGAGCAGTACTTC. Translated, it gives CASSLGLAGGSEQYF.

V is TRBV7-9 and J is TRBJ2-7; 8 bases agree with TRBD2. The germline V gene encodes CDR1 SEHNR and CDR2 FQNEAQ (reference sequence). Trimming cost V 5 bases and J 2 bases; bases outside gene matches: 8. CDR3 length: 15 amino acids. The CDR3 DNA follows: TGTGCCAGCAGCCCCTTAGCGGGATTCCCCTACGAGCAGTACTTC. The encoded protein is CASSPLAGFPYEQYF.

The J gene is TRBJ1-3, the V gene TRBV5-6; possibly TRBD1 for D (6 bases). Germline V gene data show CDR1 as SGHDT and CDR2 as YYEEEE. Trimming stripped 3 bases from V and 2 bases from J, with 9 bases between. This CDR3 spans 14 amino acids. The CDR3 nucleotides are TGTGCCAGCAGCTCAACAGGGCCTGGAAACACCATATATTTT. This translates into CASSSTGPGNTIYF.

J is TRBJ2-7 and V is TRBV3-1 (or the pseudogene TRBV3-2); 7 bases are a match to TRBD2. The CDR3 loop spans 12 amino acids. From germline, CDR1 is LGHDT and CDR2 YNNKEL (reference sequence). Trimming removed 4 bases from V and 6 bases from J; junction bases left unmatched: 3. The CDR3: CASSPGRPEQYF. The CDR3 nucleotides read TGTGCCAGCAGCCCCGGGAGGCCCGAGCAGTACTTC.